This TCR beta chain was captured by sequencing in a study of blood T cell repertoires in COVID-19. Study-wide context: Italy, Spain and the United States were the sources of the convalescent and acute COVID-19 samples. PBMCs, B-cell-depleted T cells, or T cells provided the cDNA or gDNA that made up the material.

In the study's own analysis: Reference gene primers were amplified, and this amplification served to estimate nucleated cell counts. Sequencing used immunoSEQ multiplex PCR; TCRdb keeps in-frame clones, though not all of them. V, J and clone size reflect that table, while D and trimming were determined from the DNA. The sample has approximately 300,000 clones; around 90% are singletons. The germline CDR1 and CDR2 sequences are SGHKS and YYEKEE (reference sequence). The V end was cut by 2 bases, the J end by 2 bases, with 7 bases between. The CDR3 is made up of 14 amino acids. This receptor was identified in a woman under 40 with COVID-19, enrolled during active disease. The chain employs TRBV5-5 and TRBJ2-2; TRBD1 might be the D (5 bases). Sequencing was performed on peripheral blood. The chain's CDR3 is CASSLRTNTGELFF. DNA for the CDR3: TGTGCCAGCAGCTTACGGACAAACACCGGGGAGCTGTTTTTT.